These T cell receptor beta chains were read from a single sample in a study of blood T cell repertoires in COVID-19. Generated by immunoSEQ multiplex PCR, the TCRdb table keeps only in-frame clones and is missing some. The data show around 310,000 clones, with roughly 90% seen just once and roughly a tenth held by the top ten. The specimen sequenced was PBMCs or T cells enriched from blood (not recorded which). The receptors were sampled from a middle-aged woman who had recovered from COVID-19. Both conserved end residues are part of each CDR3. D genes are given only for firm matches. Expanded clones get a size class; other rows say once, few or many, or leave the size out.

j_gene	d_gene	abundance	v_gene	CDR3nt	CDR3aa
TRBJ2-1	TRBD2	.	TRBV7-9	TGTGCCAGCAGCTCACAGGTAGCGGGACCCCCCTACAATGAGCAGTTCTTC	CASSSQVAGPPYNEQFF
TRBJ2-3	TRBD2	.	TRBV10-2	TGCGCCAGCCTGCCTAGCGGGAGAACAGATACGCAGTATTTT	CASLPSGRTDTQYF
TRBJ2-7	TRBD1	.	TRBV6-1	TGTGCCAGCAGTGAGACAGGGCGGCGCGAGCAGTACTTC	CASSETGRREQYF
TRBJ1-1	TRBD1	.	TRBV5-1	TGCGCCAGCAGCTCCTGGACAGGCCAGATGAACACTGAAGCTTTCTTT	CASSSWTGQMNTEAFF
TRBJ2-7	TRBD2	.	TRBV18	TGTGCCAGCTCACCAGGCGGGGGATCGGTCGAGCAGTACTTC	CASSPGGGSVEQYF
TRBJ2-1	TRBD2	.	TRBV7-9	TGTGCCAGCAGGATACTAGCGGGAGCCTCCTACAATGAGCAGTTCTTC	CASRILAGASYNEQFF
TRBJ1-2	.	.	TRBV19	TGTGCCAGTACCCTAGGTGGTGTCTATGGCTACACCTTC	CASTLGGVYGYTF
TRBJ2-7	.	.	TRBV10-2	TGCGCCAGCAGTGGTCAGCAGGGGAACGAGCAGTACTTC	CASSGQQGNEQYF
TRBJ2-3	TRBD2	.	TRBV2	TGTGCCAGCAGTGAACTAGCGGGAGGTGGGACAGATACGCAGTATTTT	CASSELAGGGTDTQYF
TRBJ2-7	TRBD1	.	TRBV7-2	TGTGCCAGCAGCTTAGTCGGACAGGGATGGGAGCAGTACTTC	CASSLVGQGWEQYF
TRBJ1-5	.	.	TRBV2	TGTGCCAGCAGTGATAGGGGGTTAGGCAATCAGCCCCAGCATTTT	CASSDRGLGNQPQHF
TRBJ2-2	.	.	TRBV3-1/TRBV3-2	TGTGCCAGCAGCCCTGGTCTATTCAGGGTGAAGGGAATGGAGGAGCTGTTTTTT	CASSPGLFRVKGMEELFF
TRBJ2-1	TRBD1	.	TRBV9	TGTGCCAGCAGCGCGGGACAGGGCGGACACTATGAGCAGTTCTTC	CASSAGQGGHYEQFF
TRBJ1-6	.	few	TRBV7-9	TGTGCCAGCAGCTTAGCGGGAAGGGGGAACTCACCCCTCCACTTT	CASSLAGRGNSPLHF
TRBJ2-1	.	.	TRBV20-1	TGCAGTGCTAGTAAGGACTTCTACAATGAGCAGTTCTTC	CSASKDFYNEQFF
TRBJ2-6	TRBD1	.	TRBV5-4	TGTGCCAGCAGCTTGGGACAGGGGGCAACTGGGGCCAACGTCCTGACTTTC	CASSLGQGATGANVLTF
TRBJ2-1	TRBD2	once	TRBV5-1	TGCGCCAGCAGCCTGACTAGCATCGAGCAGTTCTTC	CASSLTSIEQFF
TRBJ1-2	.	.	TRBV2	TGTGCCAGCAGTGAATCGACAGGCCCCTATGGCTACACCTTC	CASSESTGPYGYTF
TRBJ1-5	.	.	TRBV7-4	TGTGCCAGCAGCTTAGAGGACAGCAAATATAGCAATCAGCCCCAGCATTTT	CASSLEDSKYSNQPQHF
TRBJ2-1	TRBD2	.	TRBV7-8	TGTGCCAGCAGGCGAGTGGTCGGGACTAGCCTCGCCGATGAGCAGTTCTTC	CASRRVVGTSLADEQFF
TRBJ2-3	TRBD2	.	TRBV5-1	TGCGCCAGCAGCTTGGCCTCCCGCGGGGGGGCAGCAGATACGCAGTATTTT	CASSLASRGGAADTQYF
TRBJ2-2	.	.	TRBV5-1	TGCGCCAGCAGTAGTATAGATTTTTCGAACACCGGGGAGCTGTTTTTT	CASSSIDFSNTGELFF
TRBJ2-7	TRBD2	.	TRBV27	TGTGCCAGCAGTTATTTAGCGGGGGGGCCCTACGAGCAGTACTTC	CASSYLAGGPYEQYF
TRBJ2-7	TRBD2	once	TRBV24-1	TGTGCCACCACAGAGGGCCTAGCGGGAAACTCCTACGAGCAGTACTTC	CATTEGLAGNSYEQYF
TRBJ1-1	.	.	TRBV29-1	TGCAGCGTCCGGAGGGTGAACACTGAAGCTTTCTTT	CSVRRVNTEAFF
TRBJ2-2	.	few	TRBV21-1	TGTGCCAGCAGCAAAGGGGGGCACGCGAACACCGGGGAGCTGTTTTTT	CASSKGGHANTGELFF
TRBJ2-3	TRBD1	.	TRBV10-3	TGTGCCATCAGTAAAACAGGGGAAGGGGCAGATACGCAGTATTTT	CAISKTGEGADTQYF
TRBJ2-1	.	.	TRBV29-1	TGCAGCGTTGACGGAGCGACCAACTACTACAATGAGCAGTTCTTC	CSVDGATNYYNEQFF
TRBJ2-4	.	.	TRBV19	TGTGCCACCAGAATGGCGGGGTTGGGCAAAAACATTCAGTACTTC	CATRMAGLGKNIQYF
TRBJ2-3	.	few	TRBV7-2	TGTGCCAGCTCCGAGACTACGAACACAGATACGCAGTATTTT	CASSETTNTDTQYF
TRBJ2-5	TRBD1	.	TRBV18	TGTGCCAGCTCACCAGACAGGGCGACTCAAGAGACCCAGTACTTC	CASSPDRATQETQYF
TRBJ1-1	.	.	TRBV6-5	TGTGCCAGCAGTTACTCGACCAGGGGCACTGAAGCTTTCTTT	CASSYSTRGTEAFF
TRBJ2-7	.	.	TRBV6-6	TGTGCCAGCAGTTTTACAGGGGAGGCCTACGAGCAGTACTTC	CASSFTGEAYEQYF
TRBJ2-3	TRBD1	.	TRBV24-1	TGTGCCACCAGTGACTCCGGGACAGGGTCAGATACGCAGTATTTT	CATSDSGTGSDTQYF
TRBJ2-1	TRBD2	.	TRBV5-1	TGCGCCAGCAGGCGGGGACTAGGGGGGTACAATGAGCAGTTCTTC	CASRRGLGGYNEQFF
TRBJ2-3	TRBD2	.	TRBV27	TGTGCCAGCAGTCCACAGCCGACTAGCGGGGGTGGAGATACGCAGTATTTT	CASSPQPTSGGGDTQYF
TRBJ1-1	TRBD1	.	TRBV5-4	TGTGCCAGCAGCTTGGGACAGGGGAGGACTGAAGCTTTCTTT	CASSLGQGRTEAFF
TRBJ2-2	.	.	TRBV3-1/TRBV3-2	TGTGCCAGCAGCCAAGTCGTGGCGGGCACCGGGGAGCTGTTTTTT	CASSQVVAGTGELFF
TRBJ1-1	TRBD1	few	TRBV28	TGTGCCAGCAGTTTAACCAGGGGGCGGACTGAAGCTTTCTTT	CASSLTRGRTEAFF
TRBJ2-2	.	.	TRBV6-5	TGTGCCAGCAGTTACGGGCCCGGGGAGCTGTTTTTT	CASSYGPGELFF
TRBJ1-1	.	.	TRBV5-1	TGCGCCAGCAGCTTGTCAGAGGGTAATTGGCCTGAAGCTTTCTTT	CASSLSEGNWPEAFF
TRBJ1-1	.	.	TRBV18	TGTGCCAGCTCACCACGGCAGACTGGATCTGAAGCTTTCTTT	CASSPRQTGSEAFF
TRBJ2-3	.	.	TRBV7-8	TGTGCCAGCAGCTCTCGGGGGATTCCAGGAGATACGCAGTATTTT	CASSSRGIPGDTQYF
TRBJ2-1	TRBD2	.	TRBV11-2	TGTGCCAGCAGCTTAGCCAGGACTAGCGGGACTCTGGAGTTCTTC	CASSLARTSGTLEFF
TRBJ2-7	.	.	TRBV28	TGTGCCAGCAGTTCGTTCCTCTACGAGCAGTACTTC	CASSSFLYEQYF
TRBJ2-2	TRBD2	.	TRBV2	TGTGCCAGCAGTAGCGGGGGGAACACCGGGGAGCTGTTTTTT	CASSSGGNTGELFF
TRBJ2-2	TRBD2	.	TRBV11-2	TGTGCCAGCAGCTTTGTAGCGGGTTCGAACACCGGGGAGCTGTTTTTT	CASSFVAGSNTGELFF
TRBJ2-7	TRBD2	.	TRBV27	TGTGCCAGCAGTTCAAGCGGGGTGGTCTACGAGCAGTACTTC	CASSSSGVVYEQYF
TRBJ2-5	.	.	TRBV13	TGTGCCAGCAGCTGGGTGGGGGCTAGGGAAGAGACCCAGTACTTC	CASSWVGAREETQYF
TRBJ1-5	.	once	TRBV19	TGTGCCAGTAGTATAGATCTCCGGGGGAGTCAGCCCCAGCATTTT	CASSIDLRGSQPQHF
TRBJ2-7	.	.	TRBV28	TGTGCCAGCAGTTTAAGTGGGCCCTCCTACGAGCAGTACTTC	CASSLSGPSYEQYF
TRBJ2-1	.	.	TRBV7-3	TGTGCCAGCAGCTTAGCCCCGGGTTCCTGCAATGAGCAGTTCTTC	CASSLAPGSCNEQFF
TRBJ2-3	TRBD2	.	TRBV18	TGTGCCAGCTCACGACCTAGCGGGGGCCTCACAGATACGCAGTATTTT	CASSRPSGGLTDTQYF
TRBJ2-1	.	few	TRBV7-2	TGTGCCAGCAGCCCCCCTGGCGGGGAATACAATGAGCAGTTCTTC	CASSPPGGEYNEQFF
TRBJ1-2	TRBD1	.	TRBV11-2	TGTGCCAGCAGCGCCGGGACAGGGACTTATGGCTACACCTTC	CASSAGTGTYGYTF
TRBJ2-1	TRBD2	.	TRBV10-3	TGTGCCATCAGTGAGTCCGAGTCTAGCGGGAGGGCCCGGGATGAGCAGTTCTTC	CAISESESSGRARDEQFF
TRBJ2-5	TRBD1	.	TRBV29-1	TGCAGCGTTGGGGGACAGCAAGAGACCCAGTACTTC	CSVGGQQETQYF
TRBJ2-5	.	once	TRBV6-2/TRBV6-3	TGTGCCAGCAGTTGGGCCGGCGTGGAGACCCAGTACTTC	CASSWAGVETQYF
TRBJ1-2	.	.	TRBV5-4	TGTGCCAGCAGCTTGGACAATCGGGAAGGCTACACCTTC	CASSLDNREGYTF